What follows are 25 T cell receptor beta chains derived from one specimen sequenced in a study of shared clonotypes between healthy human individuals. Libraries were prepared by immunoSEQ multiplex PCR; TCRdb keeps only in-frame clonotypes and omits some of them. The sample lists about 110,000 clones, 67% occurring once. The specimen was memory CD8+ T cells sorted from blood. Subset given: CD45RO+ cells pooled with CCR7-negative TemRA cells. These receptors all come from a woman aged 30 to 39 in good health.

The V gene is TRBV4-2, the J gene TRBJ2-5; 7 bases are a match to TRBD2. The DNA end favors TRBJ2-7, so the J call may be wrong. This CDR3 region has 16 residues. The germline V gene encodes CDR1 LGHNA and CDR2 YNFKEQ. CDR3 in amino acids: CASSQDLSQRGYEQYF. In DNA, the CDR3 is TGTGCCAGCAGCCAAGATCTCTCCCAGCGGGGCTACGAGCAGTACTTC.

This chain uses TRBV6-6 with TRBJ2-7; TRBD2 aligns across 10 bases. Germline CDR1 MNHNY, CDR2 SVGAGI (reference sequence). CDR3 length: 14 residues. V dropped 6 bases and J dropped 5; count of bases not matched to a gene: 7. CDR3 DNA: TGTGCCAGCAGGCTAATTGGGACTAGCGACGAGCAGTACTTC. Encoded protein: CASRLIGTSDEQYF.

This chain uses TRBV30 with TRBJ2-3; D may be TRBD1 or TRBD2 (8 bases each). V lost 7 bases, J lost 4 bases, and 36 bases lay in between. CDR3 length: 20 residues. Germline CDR1 GTSNPN, CDR2 SVGIG (reference sequence). The CDR3 protein is CAFDYRWAGGPGGLSDTQYF. The CDR3 region has the DNA TGTGCCTTTGACTATCGATGGGCAGGGGGCCCGGGAGGGCTTTCAGATACGCAGTATTTT. Using reference TRBV30 and TRBJ2-3 for the parts outside the CDR3, the full variable domain is SQTIHQWPATLVQPVGSPLSLECTVEGTSNPNLYWYRQAAGRGLQLLFYSVGIGQISSEVPQNLSASRPQDRQFILSSKKLLLSDSGFYLCAFDYRWAGGPGGLSDTQYFGPGTRLTVL.

The chain has TRBV4-2 and TRBJ2-1; TRBD2 agrees at 8 bases. This CDR3 is built from 17 residues. Trimming took 0 bases from V and 5 from J; bases not matched to a gene: 9. Per the germline V gene, CDR1 is LGHNA and CDR2 is YNFKEQ. CDR3 bases: TGTGCCAGCAGCCAAGATCTCTGGGGACTAGGAAACAATGAGCAGTTCTTC. Protein: CASSQDLWGLGNNEQFF.

This chain joins TRBV4-1 and TRBJ2-1, with 10 bases lining up with TRBD2. The CDR3 contains 15 residues. Germline CDR1 MGHRA, CDR2 YSYEKL. The trim removed 8 bases at V and 5 bases at J, leaving 9 bases unmatched. The CDR3 sequence is CASGPPLAGNNEQFF. DNA of the CDR3: TGCGCCAGCGGGCCGCCACTAGCGGGAAACAATGAGCAGTTCTTC.

This CDR3 is CASSLWGKVTKSGQLLTF. In nucleotides, the CDR3 is TGTGCCAGCAGCTTGTGGGGCAAGGTTACAAAGTCGGGCCAACTCCTGACTTTC. The rearrangement links TRBV4-2 to TRBJ2-6, with TRBD1 as a possible D gene (5 bases). Trimming shortened V by 5 bases and J by 14 bases, and 31 bases separated the two germline ends. This CDR3 region has 18 residues. Germline CDR1 and CDR2: LGHNA and YNFKEQ.

This clone was recorded many times. This rearrangement joins TRBV10-1 to TRBJ2-2; unclear D gene. The ends were cut back, 0 bases at V and 3 bases at J, with 2 bases in the middle. The CDR3 extends over 13 amino acids. CDR1 and CDR2 from the germline V gene are WNHNN and SYGVQD (reference sequence). The CDR3 sequence is CASSESDTGELFF. CDR3 DNA sequence: TGCGCCAGCAGTGAGTCGGACACCGGGGAGCTGTTTTTT.

The J gene is TRBJ2-1, the V gene TRBV5-4, with 12 bases matching TRBD2. The CDR3 covers 16 residues. The ends lost 2 bases at V and 6 bases at J; junction bases unmatched: 6. Per germline, CDR1 SGHNT and CDR2 YYREEE (reference sequence). The CDR3 nucleotides read TGTGCCAGCAGCTTTACACTAGCGGGAGGAGGCAATGAGCAGTTCTTC. It translates to CASSFTLAGGGNEQFF.

This clone was detected once. The rearrangement links TRBV7-3 to TRBJ2-1; D perhaps matches TRBD2 (5 bases). CDR3 size: 11 residues. V lost 2 bases and J 12 bases, leaving 8 bases between the germline ends. CDR1 and CDR2 (germline): SGHTA, FQGTGA. This CDR3 is CASSLGGLQFF. The CDR3 nucleotides read TGTGCCAGCAGCTTAGGCGGGCTGCAGTTCTTC.

The chain recombines TRBV7-2 with TRBJ2-1; 10 positions match TRBD1. Per germline, CDR1 SGHTA and CDR2 FQGNSA. Trimming cost V 1 base and J 7 bases; bases outside gene matches: 13. CDR3 length: 18 amino acids. CDR3: CASSLEYRRDRGTNEQFF. DNA of the CDR3: TGTGCCAGCAGCTTAGAGTACCGACGGGACAGGGGAACGAATGAGCAGTTCTTC.

This clone was observed a handful of times. This CDR3 is CASSPPGRRGAEAFF. The DNA of the CDR3 is TGTGCCAGTAGTCCCCCGGGCAGAAGGGGCGCTGAAGCTTTCTTT. The chain employs TRBV19 and TRBJ1-1; tentatively, D is TRBD1 (5 bases). The V end lost 5 bases, the J end lost 6 bases, and 19 bases lay between the germline ends. Germline V lookup: CDR1 LNHDA, CDR2 SQIVND (reference sequence). This CDR3 has 15 residues.

The rearrangement joins TRBV25-1 to TRBJ1-1; 10 bases match TRBD1. The CDR3 loop spans 14 amino acids. In germline, CDR1 is MGHDK, CDR2 SYGVNS. V was clipped by 2 bases and J by 4 bases; unmatched bases: 1. CDR3 amino acids: CASSERTGGTEAFF. As DNA, the CDR3 is TGTGCCAGCAGTGAAAGGACAGGGGGCACTGAAGCTTTCTTT.

This clone was counted between two and nine times. The genes are TRBV6-1 and TRBJ1-5, with a weak D call TRBD1 (5 bases). V was trimmed by 7 bases and J by 0 bases, leaving 13 bases between them. The germline CDR1 and CDR2 sequences are MNHNS and SASEGT. The CDR3 is 15 residues long. In DNA, the CDR3 is TGTGCCAGCACTGAGGGACCAGATAGCAATCAGCCCCAGCATTTT. Translating gives CASTEGPDSNQPQHF.

As to this clone: Other nucleotide sequences from this sample produce the same CDR3. The chain links TRBV27 to TRBJ1-1; the D is unclear. CDR3 size: 13 residues. Trimming removed 3 bases at V and 5 bases at J, with 10 bases between. Germline CDR1 and CDR2: MNHEY and SMNVEV (reference sequence). The CDR3 DNA sequence: TGTGCCAGCAGTTTGGGAGGCGGAACTGAAGCTTTCTTT. Its protein is CASSLGGGTEAFF.

The chain couples TRBV9 to TRBJ1-2; 7 bases are a match to TRBD1. The CDR3 runs 17 residues. V shed 3 bases, J shed 0 bases, and the junction held 11 bases outside the gene matches. The germline V gene encodes CDR1 SGDLS and CDR2 YYNGEE. DNA of the CDR3: TGTGCCAGCAGCGCCAGCCGGGACAGACCTTCTAACTATGGCTACACCTTC. Its protein is CASSASRDRPSNYGYTF.

Notes on this clone: Other DNA sequences in this specimen translate into the identical CDR3. The V and J genes are TRBV11-2 and TRBJ2-5, with D possibly being TRBD2 (5 bases). Per the germline V gene, CDR1 is SGHAT and CDR2 is FQNNGV. The V gene lost 1 base and the J gene lost 2 bases, with 8 bases spanning the gap. CDR3 size: 14 residues. CDR3 DNA: TGTGCCAGCAGCTTAGTACGGGGACAAGAGACCCAGTACTTC. It yields the protein CASSLVRGQETQYF.

V is TRBV4-2 and J is TRBJ2-1, with D possibly TRBD1 on 6 matching bases. Trimming pared 4 bases from V and 9 bases from J, leaving 13 bases between. The CDR3 extends over 13 amino acids. Germline assignment: CDR1 LGHNA and CDR2 YNFKEQ. The CDR3 DNA is TGTGCCAGCAGCCCCACAGGGCTCTCTGAGCAGTTCTTC. It is translated as CASSPTGLSEQFF.

This chain connects TRBV28 to TRBJ1-2; 8 bases map to TRBD1. CDR3 length equals 14 residues. The germline CDR1 and CDR2 sequences are MDHEN and SYDVKM. J gave up 5 bases and V 6 bases, and 8 bases lay outside the gene matches. CDR3 sequence reads: CASRVPGQVYGYTF. CDR3 sequence (DNA): TGTGCCAGCAGAGTTCCGGGACAGGTTTATGGCTACACCTTC.

The chain joins TRBV27 to TRBJ2-1, with 10 bases lining up with TRBD2. The CDR3 runs 16 residues. Germline V CDR1 and CDR2: MNHEY, SMNVEV (reference sequence). V shed 8 bases and J 3 bases; nucleotides not matched to a gene: 10. The CDR3 loop is CASGTSERNYYNEQFF. As DNA, the CDR3 is TGTGCCAGCGGGACTAGCGAGAGGAACTACTACAATGAGCAGTTCTTC.

This clone has a count of ten or more. The V call is TRBV25-1, the J call TRBJ2-5; D is possibly TRBD2 (6 bases). The last part of the DNA fits TRBJ2-7 better; the J call may be wrong. The CDR3 has 13 residues. Germline values: CDR1 MGHDK, CDR2 SYGVNS. CDR3 amino acids: CASSPSASYEQYF. CDR3 nucleotides: TGTGCCAGCAGTCCTAGCGCGTCCTACGAGCAGTACTTC.

The chain couples TRBV5-1 to TRBJ1-1; unclear D gene. The CDR3 covers 14 residues. CDR1 is SGHRS and CDR2 is YFSETQ in the germline V gene. V was cut by 1 base and J by 0 bases, with 7 bases left in between. This chain's CDR3 is CASSLRSLNTEAFF. For the CDR3, the DNA is TGCGCCAGCAGCTTGCGGAGCTTGAACACTGAAGCTTTCTTT.

This sequence joins TRBV27 and TRBJ2-1, with D tentatively TRBD1 or TRBD2 (6 bases each). V was clipped by 3 bases and J by 8 bases, with 17 bases between them. The CDR3 extends over 15 amino acids. The germline gives CDR1 MNHEY, CDR2 SMNVEV (reference sequence). The chain's CDR3 is CASSFRGLLDDEQFF. CDR3 sequence (DNA): TGTGCCAGCAGTTTCAGGGGACTCCTTGACGATGAGCAGTTCTTC.

This clone was recorded a few times. V usage is TRBV5-1 and J usage is TRBJ2-7; D possibly corresponds to TRBD2 (6 bases). CDR1 is SGHRS, CDR2 YFSETQ, per germline. V shed 3 bases and J shed 0 bases, with 10 bases lying between them. This CDR3 comprises 14 residues. CDR3 DNA sequence: TGCGCCAGCAGCTCCGGGGACTTCTCCTACGAGCAGTACTTC. Translating it yields CASSSGDFSYEQYF.

The chain employs TRBV5-1 and TRBJ2-7; D unclear. There are 14 residues in the CDR3. Trimming removed 2 bases from V and 0 bases from J, with 9 bases in between. CDR1 and CDR2 (germline): SGHRS, YFSETQ. Here the CDR3 DNA reads TGCGCCAGCAGCTTTCGGGCAGGCTCCTACGAGCAGTACTTC. It specifies CASSFRAGSYEQYF.

V usage is TRBV9 and J usage is TRBJ2-7; D is undetermined. V was shortened by 4 bases and J by 5 bases, with 10 bases between the two germline ends. Per germline, CDR1 SGDLS and CDR2 YYNGEE. The CDR3 covers 12 residues. The CDR3 is CASSSRDNEQYF. CDR3 in DNA: TGTGCCAGCAGCTCCCGAGATAACGAGCAGTACTTC.